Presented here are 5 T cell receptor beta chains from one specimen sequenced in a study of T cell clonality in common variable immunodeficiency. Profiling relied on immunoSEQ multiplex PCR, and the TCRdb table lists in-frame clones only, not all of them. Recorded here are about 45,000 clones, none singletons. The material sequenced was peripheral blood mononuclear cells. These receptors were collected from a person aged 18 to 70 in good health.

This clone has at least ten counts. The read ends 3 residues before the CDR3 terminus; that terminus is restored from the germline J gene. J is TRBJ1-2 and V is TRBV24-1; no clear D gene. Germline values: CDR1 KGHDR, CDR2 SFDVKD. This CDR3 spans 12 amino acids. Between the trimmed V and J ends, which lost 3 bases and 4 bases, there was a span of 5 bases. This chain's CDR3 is CATSDRLYGYTF. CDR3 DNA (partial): TGTGCCACCAGTGATCGACTCTATGGC.

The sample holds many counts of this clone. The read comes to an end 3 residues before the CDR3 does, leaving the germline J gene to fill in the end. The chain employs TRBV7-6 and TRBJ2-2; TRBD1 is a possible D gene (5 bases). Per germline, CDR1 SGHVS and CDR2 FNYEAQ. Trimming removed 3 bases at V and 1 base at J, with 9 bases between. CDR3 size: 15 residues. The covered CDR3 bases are TGTGCCAGCAGCTTTCGAGGACAGAACACCGGGGAG. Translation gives CASSFRGQNTGE. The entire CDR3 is CASSFRGQNTGELFF. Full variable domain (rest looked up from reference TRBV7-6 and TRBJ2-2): GAGVSQSPRYKVTKRGQDVALRCDPISGHVSLYWYRQALGQGPEFLTYFNYEAQQDKSGLPNDRFSAERPEGSISTLTIQRTEQRDSAMYRCASSFRGQNTGELFFGEGSRLTVL.

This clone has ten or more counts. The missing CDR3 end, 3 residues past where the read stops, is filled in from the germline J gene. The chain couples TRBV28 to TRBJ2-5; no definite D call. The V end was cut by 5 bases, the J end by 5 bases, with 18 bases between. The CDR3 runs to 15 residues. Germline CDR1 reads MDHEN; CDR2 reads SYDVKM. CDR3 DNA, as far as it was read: TGTGCCAGCAGTCCAACCCACAGCCCCCTGGAGACC. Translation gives CASSPTHSPLET. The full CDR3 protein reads CASSPTHSPLETQYF.

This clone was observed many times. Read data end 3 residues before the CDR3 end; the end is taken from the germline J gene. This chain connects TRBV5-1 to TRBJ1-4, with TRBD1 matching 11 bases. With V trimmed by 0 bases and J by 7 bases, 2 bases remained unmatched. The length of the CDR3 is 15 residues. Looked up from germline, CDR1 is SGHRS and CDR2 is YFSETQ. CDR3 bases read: TGCGCCAGCAGCTTGGGCGGGACAGGGGGTGAAAAA. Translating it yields CASSLGGTGGEK. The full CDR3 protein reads CASSLGGTGGEKLFF.

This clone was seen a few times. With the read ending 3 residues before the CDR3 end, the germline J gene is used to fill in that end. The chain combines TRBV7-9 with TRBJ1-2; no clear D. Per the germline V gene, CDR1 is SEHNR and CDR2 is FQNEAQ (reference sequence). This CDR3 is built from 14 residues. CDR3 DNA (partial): TGTGCCACCACACCAATACAGAGCTCCTACGAC. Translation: CATTPIQSSYD. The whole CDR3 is CATTPIQSSYDYTF.